The 7 T cell receptor beta chains below all came from one sample that was sequenced in a study of T-cell memory formation after mild COVID-19. TCRdb re-derived calls from the 5' RACE reads in MiXCR, one entry per CDR3 protein. The sample has 350,000 to 450,000 distinct CDR3 sequences, 13% to 15% seen once; the top ten hold approximately 20%. The material sequenced was PBMCs or a T cell subset sorted from them (not recorded which). The receptor set was obtained from a man in his late teens or twenties who had mild COVID-19 (a few samples of this study predate the infection). Cell type and time point are not known.

In its sample, this clonotype was seen many times. The chain uses TRBV12-3 or TRBV12-4 and TRBJ1-1; the D is unclear. V was pared by 6 bases and J by 5 bases, with 13 bases between. This CDR3 is 13 amino acids long. CDR3 nucleotide sequence: TGTGCCAGCAGCGTCCGGGCGACGACTGAAGCTTTCTTT. Translated: CASSVRATTEAFF.

This clonotype was observed many times. J is TRBJ1-2 and V is TRBV4-3; 9 nucleotides agree with TRBD1. In germline, CDR1 is LGHNA, CDR2 YSLEER. This CDR3 comprises 16 residues. V was clipped by 1 base and J by 3 bases; unmatched bases: 6. The DNA for the CDR3 is TGCGCCAGCAGCCAAGTCCTGGACAGGGGCGACTATGGCTACACCTTC. This codes for CASSQVLDRGDYGYTF.

This clonotype was detected only a few times. The V gene is TRBV5-6, the J gene TRBJ2-5, with D uncertain. Germline CDR1 and CDR2: SGHDT and YYEEEE. The V end was cut by 0 bases, the J end by 6 bases, with 9 bases between. CDR3 length: 13 amino acids. The CDR3 DNA is TGTGCCAGCAGCTTGGGACTTCTTCAGACCCAGTACTTC. It encodes CASSLGLLQTQYF. The complete variable domain, with remaining parts taken from reference TRBV5-6 and TRBJ2-5, reads DAGVTQSPTHLIKTRGQQVTLRCSPKSGHDTVSWYQQALGQGPQFIFQYYEEEERQRGNFPDRFSGHQFPNYSSELNVNALLLGDSALYLCASSLGLLQTQYFGPGTRLLVL.

A few counts support this clonotype. The chain carries TRBV18 and TRBJ1-2, with 7 bases lining up with TRBD1. CDR3 size: 13 residues. The germline CDR1 and CDR2 sequences are KGHSH and LQKENI. Trimming took 5 bases from V and 4 from J; bases not matched to a gene: 4. The CDR3 sequence: CASSGDSSYGYTF. The DNA of the CDR3 is TGTGCCAGCTCAGGGGACAGCTCCTATGGCTACACCTTC.

The chain carries TRBV20-1 and TRBJ1-1, with TRBD1 as a possible D gene (5 bases). Germline V gene lookup returns CDR1 DFQATT and CDR2 SNEGSKA (reference sequence). This CDR3 has 16 residues. The V end lost 0 bases, the J end lost 4 bases, and 18 bases lay between the germline ends. CDR3 DNA sequence: TGCAGTGCTAGAGAGCTGGGCAGGGAGGGAGGCACTGAAGCTTTCTTT. Translating gives CSARELGREGGTEAFF.

The chain links TRBV29-1 to TRBJ1-1; unclear D gene. Germline lookup yields CDR1 SQVTM and CDR2 ANQGSEA. Trimming left V 4 bases short and J 4 bases short, with 19 bases between. The CDR3 is 15 amino acids. The CDR3 loop reads CSVGLRTRWVTEAFF. The DNA of the CDR3 is TGCAGCGTTGGCCTCAGGACGAGGTGGGTCACTGAAGCTTTCTTT.

This clonotype was counted between two and nine times. The rearrangement links TRBV15 to TRBJ1-5; possibly TRBD1 for D (5 bases). The V and J ends lost 5 bases and 12 bases respectively, with 14 bases between them. From germline, CDR1 is LNHNV and CDR2 YYDKDF (reference sequence). The CDR3 consists of 12 residues. The CDR3 DNA follows: TGTGCCACCAGCGCAGGGCCAAATTTCCAGCATTTT. Protein sequence: CATSAGPNFQHF.